This passage covers 30 T cell receptor beta chains from one sample sequenced in a study of T cell repertoires in cytomegalovirus infection. TCRdb independently ran MiXCR on the reads; one entry per CDR3 protein. The sample comprises approximately 500,000 distinct CDR3 sequences, 15% to 20% of which are singletons, and more than 20% rests with the top ten. Material: CD8+ T cells from PBMCs. The receptors were gathered from a human donor in good health (CMV status not recorded). Some clones in this sample may be carry-over from other donors' samples.

The table lists this clonotype with a few counts. The chain employs TRBV14 and TRBJ1-3, with a tentative D call TRBD1 (5 bases). Germline CDR1 is SGHDN and CDR2 is FVKESK. V was trimmed by 4 bases and J by 0 bases, leaving 22 bases between them. This CDR3 has 19 residues. CDR3 sequence: CASSLGQAPSVSSGNTIYF. The DNA for the CDR3 is TGTGCCAGCAGCCTGGGGCAGGCACCCTCTGTGAGCTCTGGAAACACCATATATTTT.

Regarding this clonotype: Likely a read error: the CDR3 ends without its conserved phenylalanine or tryptophan. This chain joins TRBV7-4 and TRBJ2-5; D gene uncertain. CDR1 and CDR2 (germline): SGHVT, SQSDAQ. The CDR3 covers 16 residues. The CDR3 sequence: CASSLPGQQRLETQYL. Written as DNA, the CDR3 is TGTGCAAGCAGCTTACCGGGTCAACAAAGGTTGGAGACCCAGTACTTA.

There are many counts of this clonotype. J is TRBJ2-1 and V is TRBV14; D gene uncertain. Deletions cut 1 base from V and 7 bases from J, with 8 bases between. CDR1 SGHDN and CDR2 FVKESK come from the germline V gene. The CDR3 spans 13 residues. The CDR3 sequence is CASSQAAGNEQFF. In nucleotides, the CDR3 is TGTGCCAGCAGCCAAGCTGCTGGGAATGAGCAGTTCTTC.

This clonotype was counted at least ten times. The rearrangement joins TRBV2 to TRBJ2-3; TRBD2 is a possible D gene (6 bases). Germline-derived CDR1 and CDR2 are SNHLY and FYNNEI. V was pared by 5 bases and J by 2 bases, with 20 bases between. This CDR3 has 17 residues. The CDR3 nucleotides read TGTGCCAGCAGTATCGGGAGTAAAGGACCCTACACAGATACGCAGTATTTT. As protein: CASSIGSKGPYTDTQYF.

To note about this clonotype: A much larger clone sits a single nucleotide away, making a read error possible. The gene calls are TRBV5-4 and TRBJ2-4; no firm D call. This CDR3 is 15 amino acids long. The V gene's germline CDR1 is SGHNT and CDR2 YYREEE (reference sequence). Trimming removed 3 bases from V and 2 bases from J, with 12 bases in between. The CDR3 is CASSSVGLSKNIQYF. For the CDR3, the DNA is TGTGCCAGCAGCTCGGTGGGGTTATCCAAAAACATTCAGTACTTC.

This clonotype showed up many times. The chain carries TRBV7-9 and TRBJ2-1; D is unclear. Trimming cost V 4 bases and J 8 bases, with 9 bases left between them. Germline loops: CDR1 SEHNR, CDR2 FQNEAQ (reference sequence). This CDR3 comprises 12 residues. The DNA for the CDR3 is TGTGCCAGCAGCTCCTCGCGGCATGAGCAGTTCTTC. Translated, it gives CASSSSRHEQFF.

This clonotype was counted many times. This chain joins TRBV27 and TRBJ2-6, with unresolved D. CDR3 length equals 16 residues. Per the germline V gene, CDR1 is MNHEY and CDR2 is SMNVEV (reference sequence). V gave up 7 bases and J gave up 2 bases, with 15 bases separating them. The DNA for the CDR3 is TGTGCCAGCAAAACTACCGACAAGGCTGGGGCCAACGTCCTGACTTTC. Translating gives CASKTTDKAGANVLTF. Combining the CDR3 with reference TRBV27 and TRBJ2-6 gives the whole variable domain EAQVTQNPRYLITVTGKKLTVTCSQNMNHEYMSWYRQDPGLGLRQIYYSMNVEVTDKGDVPEGYKVSRKEKRNFPLILESPSPNQTSLYFCASKTTDKAGANVLTFGAGSRLTVL.

This clonotype was counted ten times or more. The chain employs TRBV29-1 and TRBJ1-2; D unresolved. Trimming removed 7 bases at V and 4 bases at J, with 10 bases between. The length of the CDR3 is 11 residues. Germline V CDR1 and CDR2: SQVTM, ANQGSEA. The CDR3 DNA follows: TGCAGCGCAACTGACGCCTATGGCTACACCTTC. Protein sequence: CSATDAYGYTF.

The chain is built from TRBV13 and TRBJ2-1; possibly TRBD2 for D (6 bases). CDR1 and CDR2 (germline): PRHDT, FYEKMQ (reference sequence). CDR3 size: 15 residues. V was trimmed by 5 bases and J by 6 bases, leaving 17 bases between them. CDR3 amino acids: CASSLLGREGNEQFF. The CDR3 DNA is TGTGCCAGCAGCCTCCTGGGGCGGGAAGGCAATGAGCAGTTCTTC. Full variable domain (remainder filled in from reference TRBV13 and TRBJ2-1): AAGVIQSPRHLIKEKRETATLKCYPIPRHDTVYWYQQGPGQDPQFLISFYEKMQSDKGSIPDRFSAQQFSDYHSELNMSSLELGDSALYFCASSLLGREGNEQFFGPGTRLTVL.

This clonotype appeared a few times. The J gene is TRBJ2-5, the V gene TRBV29-1; 15 bases line up with TRBD2. Losses at the gene ends were 4 bases for V and 1 base for J; bases not matched to a gene: 4. Germline loops: CDR1 SQVTM, CDR2 ANQGSEA. This CDR3 comprises 16 residues. The chain's CDR3 is CSVGGLAGGTQETQYF. CDR3 DNA sequence: TGCAGCGTTGGAGGACTAGCGGGGGGGACCCAAGAGACCCAGTACTTC.

Remarks on this clonotype: Given a much more abundant clone one base away, this may be a read error. The chain recombines TRBV12-3 or TRBV12-4 with TRBJ1-1, with D hard to call. Trimming stripped 6 bases from V and 6 bases from J, with 14 bases between. The CDR3 covers 13 residues. CDR3 in DNA: TGTGCCAGCAGCCCTTTCAGTGACGCTGAAGCTTTCTTT. The encoded protein is CASSPFSDAEAFF.

The chain joins TRBV24-1 to TRBJ2-5; D not resolved. CDR3 length equals 12 residues. The germline gives CDR1 KGHDR, CDR2 SFDVKD. Trimming took 3 bases from V and 5 from J, leaving 6 bases between them. CDR3 in DNA: TGTGCCACCAGTGATGAAATGGAGACCCAGTACTTC. As protein: CATSDEMETQYF.

The genes are TRBV19 and TRBJ2-3, with TRBD2 matching 10 bases. V lost 6 bases to trimming and J lost 8 bases; unmatched junction nucleotides: 20. CDR1 and CDR2 from the germline V gene are LNHDA and SQIVND (reference sequence). This CDR3 is built from 18 residues. CDR3 DNA: TGTGCCAGTAGCCTGCTCCCCGGGACTAGCGCCGCGGAAAGTACGCAGTATTTT. Its translation: CASSLLPGTSAAESTQYF.

The J gene is TRBJ1-1, the V gene TRBV13; no clear D gene. Germline values: CDR1 PRHDT, CDR2 FYEKMQ (reference sequence). Deletions cut 5 bases from V and 4 bases from J, with 8 bases between. The length of the CDR3 is 12 residues. This CDR3 reads CASSLEPTEAFF. CDR3 DNA: TGTGCCAGCAGCCTCGAACCCACTGAAGCTTTCTTT.

J is TRBJ2-2 and V is TRBV3-1; TRBD2 matches at 12 bases. The germline gives CDR1 LGHDT, CDR2 YNNKEL (reference sequence). The V segment lost 3 bases and the J segment 4 bases; nucleotides outside the gene matches: 3. The CDR3 length is 16 residues. The CDR3 loop is CASSQMGLAGTGELFF. Written as DNA, the CDR3 is TGTGCCAGCAGCCAGATGGGACTAGCGGGCACCGGGGAGCTGTTTTTT.

The table lists this clonotype with many counts. The rearrangement links TRBV2 to TRBJ1-1; D is ambiguous. CDR3 length equals 11 residues. CDR1 is SNHLY, CDR2 FYNNEI, per germline. V gave up 7 bases and J gave up 8 bases, with 11 bases separating them. CDR3 region: CASITADEAFF. The CDR3 DNA sequence: TGTGCCAGCATCACGGCTGACGAAGCTTTCTTT.

This clonotype has at least ten counts. This chain joins TRBV19 and TRBJ1-5; a possible D gene is TRBD1 (5 bases). The CDR3 is made up of 13 amino acids. V was clipped by 6 bases and J by 0 bases, with 6 bases between them. Germline CDR1 LNHDA, CDR2 SQIVND (reference sequence). The CDR3 region is CASSRDSNQPQHF. The CDR3 DNA reads as TGTGCCAGTAGCAGGGATAGCAATCAGCCCCAGCATTTT.

The table lists this clonotype with many counts. This chain uses TRBV12-3 or TRBV12-4 with TRBJ1-2, with 8 bases identical to TRBD1. The V segment lost 6 bases and the J segment 7 bases; nucleotides outside the gene matches: 10. The CDR3 is made up of 14 amino acids. The DNA for the CDR3 is TGTGCCAGCAGACGCCGGGACAGGTTGTCTGGCTACACCTTC. Amino acid sequence: CASRRRDRLSGYTF.

In the case of this clonotype: The final CDR3 position lacks the conserved phenylalanine or tryptophan, pointing to a likely read error. CDR3 DNA: TGTGCCAGCAGTCCCCAGACAGGGGGCGGCTGGCACTATGGCTACACCTTA. Its protein product is CASSPQTGGGWHYGYTL. This chain links TRBV27 with TRBJ1-2; 10 positions match TRBD1. From germline, CDR1 is MNHEY and CDR2 SMNVEV (reference sequence). Unmatched junction bases numbered 12, after V lost 5 bases and J lost 3 bases. The CDR3 contains 17 residues.

This chain uses TRBV29-1 with TRBJ1-1, with a tentative D call TRBD1 (5 bases). The CDR3 runs to 11 residues. Trimming left V 7 bases short and J 10 bases short, with 16 bases between. Germline loops: CDR1 SQVTM, CDR2 ANQGSEA. CDR3 protein: CSAPGEGSAFF. CDR3 bases: TGCAGCGCCCCCGGGGAGGGGTCAGCTTTCTTT.

The chain links TRBV5-1 to TRBJ2-3; the match to TRBD2 covers 12 bases. J was trimmed by 4 bases and V by 4 bases; bases with no gene match: 7. The CDR3 extends over 16 amino acids. Germline CDR1 and CDR2: SGHRS and YFSETQ. The CDR3, as DNA: TGCGCCAGCAGCAGAGAGCTAGCGGGAGGGCCAGATACGCAGTATTTT. Protein sequence: CASSRELAGGPDTQYF.

The table lists this clonotype with a few counts. CDR3 sequence: CASSQENRGGNTEAFF. The CDR3 DNA reads TGCGCCAGCAGCCAAGAAAATCGGGGTGGGAACACTGAAGCTTTCTTT. This chain connects TRBV4-1 to TRBJ1-1; D unresolved. The CDR3 is 16 amino acids. The germline V gene encodes CDR1 MGHRA and CDR2 YSYEKL. With 0 bases removed from V and 1 base from J, the gap between germline ends came to 12 bases.

V gene TRBV5-4 combines with J gene TRBJ1-1; D unclear. The ends were cut back, 2 bases at V and 1 base at J, with 9 bases in the middle. The CDR3 totals 14 residues. In germline, CDR1 is SGHNT, CDR2 YYREEE (reference sequence). CDR3 loop: CASSFGSPNTEAFF. For the CDR3, the DNA is TGTGCCAGCAGCTTTGGTTCTCCGAACACTGAAGCTTTCTTT.

This clonotype came up many times. The chain links TRBV12-5 to TRBJ2-1, with D possibly matching TRBD1 (6 bases). Between the trimmed V and J ends, which lost 2 bases and 4 bases, there was a span of 18 bases. This CDR3 contains 17 residues. Germline V gives CDR1 LGHNT, CDR2 FRNRAP. This CDR3 is CASGLQRRTASYNEQFF. CDR3 nucleotide sequence: TGTGCTAGTGGTTTGCAACGTAGGACAGCCAGTTACAATGAGCAGTTCTTC.

The rearrangement links TRBV27 to TRBJ1-2; TRBD1 aligns across 7 bases. The CDR3 is made up of 16 amino acids. The germline V gene encodes CDR1 MNHEY and CDR2 SMNVEV (reference sequence). V lost 5 bases and J lost 6; bases outside the gene matches: 15. The DNA of the CDR3 is TGTGCCAGCAGTCCCTCTACGGCTTCGACAGGGCATGGCTACACCTTC. It codes for CASSPSTASTGHGYTF.

The table lists this clonotype with many counts. The chain combines TRBV7-9 with TRBJ2-1; tentative D call: TRBD2 (5 bases). This CDR3 contains 11 residues. Trimming removed 4 bases at V and 10 bases at J, with 8 bases between. Germline-derived CDR1 and CDR2 are SEHNR and FQNEAQ (reference sequence). The CDR3 coding sequence is TGTGCCAGCAGCTCCCGCGGGGAGCAGTTCTTC. It codes for CASSSRGEQFF.

This clonotype has at least ten counts. CDR3 in amino acids: CASSYLGLAQETQYF. CDR3 sequence (DNA): TGTGCCAGCAGTTACCTCGGACTAGCACAAGAGACCCAGTACTTC. The J gene is TRBJ2-5, the V gene TRBV6-2 or TRBV6-3; TRBD2 aligns across 8 bases. Trimming took 2 bases from V and 2 from J; bases not matched to a gene: 4. The CDR3 runs 15 residues. From germline, CDR1 is MNHEY and CDR2 SVGEGT.

The V and J genes are TRBV15 and TRBJ2-5, with D perhaps matching TRBD1 (6 bases). CDR1 is LNHNV and CDR2 is YYDKDF in the germline V gene (reference sequence). Trimming pared 3 bases from V and 5 bases from J, leaving 16 bases between. There are 15 residues in the CDR3. Here the CDR3 reads CATSSSRDQGETQYF. The CDR3 bases are TGTGCCACCAGCAGCAGTCGCGACCAGGGGGAGACCCAGTACTTC.

The chain joins TRBV23-1 to TRBJ2-4; D call uncertain. TRBV23-1 carries the ORF label, with uncertain function. This CDR3 spans 15 amino acids. With 2 bases removed from V and 0 bases from J, the gap between germline ends came to 8 bases. The CDR3 nucleotides read TGCGCCAGCAGTCAAAAGACGGCAGCCAAAAACATTCAGTACTTC. It encodes CASSQKTAAKNIQYF.

This clonotype was seen more than once but under ten times. V gene TRBV5-4 combines with J gene TRBJ1-3; D gene ambiguous. The V gene lost 0 bases and the J gene lost 0 bases, with 7 bases spanning the gap. From germline, CDR1 is SGHNT and CDR2 YYREEE (reference sequence). CDR3 length: 15 amino acids. The CDR3 sequence is CASSLAPGSGNTIYF. CDR3 DNA: TGTGCCAGCAGCTTGGCACCAGGCTCTGGAAACACCATATATTTT.